This entry is about one TCR beta chain. The data stem from a study of blood T cell repertoires in COVID-19. Trimming left V 1 base short and J 0 bases short, with 13 bases between. The CDR3 has 17 amino acids. Germline values: CDR1 SEHNR, CDR2 FQNEAQ (reference sequence). Some clones are missing from TCRdb's copy, which holds only in-frame ones; the method was immunoSEQ multiplex PCR. In the table there are 200,000 to 250,000 clones, approximately 80% of which are singletons. The chain couples TRBV7-9 to TRBJ2-1, with a tentative D call TRBD2 (6 bases). The sequenced material came from peripheral blood. The sequence came from a woman aged 80 or over with active or convalescent COVID-19. CDR3 region: CASSLVGGAASYNEQFF. The DNA of the CDR3 is TGTGCCAGCAGCTTAGTGGGCGGGGCCGCCTCCTACAATGAGCAGTTCTTC.